Shown below are 21 T cell receptor beta chains from a single sample sequenced in a study of T cell responses to AZD1222 COVID-19 vaccine. TCRdb's copy holds only in-frame clones and misses some; the assay was immunoSEQ multiplex PCR. The table shows 150,000 or so clones, with over 75% occurring only once. The sample consisted of peripheral blood, taken on day 0 of AZD1222 vaccination. The receptors were gathered from an adult in good health.

This chain links TRBV7-9 with TRBJ2-1; no definite D call. V shed 2 bases and J shed 0 bases, with 11 bases lying between them. Germline assignment: CDR1 SEHNR and CDR2 FQNEAQ (reference sequence). CDR3 size: 16 residues. In nucleotides, the CDR3 is TGTGCCAGCAGCTTAAGCCAGGCAGGCTCCTACAATGAGCAGTTCTTC. Translating it yields CASSLSQAGSYNEQFF.

The chain links TRBV9 to TRBJ2-7; possibly TRBD2 for D (6 bases). CDR1 and CDR2 from the germline V gene are SGDLS and YYNGEE. The CDR3 covers 14 residues. Deletions cut 3 bases from V and 0 bases from J, with 10 bases between. The CDR3 loop reads CASSGGRSSYEQYF. The CDR3, as DNA: TGTGCCAGCAGCGGAGGGAGGAGCTCCTACGAGCAGTACTTC.

The chain carries TRBV4-2 and TRBJ2-2; TRBD2 matches 8 bases. This CDR3 is built from 18 residues. Germline CDR1 and CDR2: LGHNA and YNFKEQ. V shed 0 bases, J shed 2 bases, and the junction held 8 bases outside the gene matches. Here the CDR3 reads CASSQDLPSGGNTGELFF. The CDR3 nucleotides are TGTGCCAGCAGCCAAGATTTACCCAGCGGGGGAAACACCGGGGAGCTGTTTTTT.

The J gene is TRBJ2-3, the V gene TRBV30; D unresolved. The V and J ends lost 2 bases and 1 base respectively, with 13 bases between them. Germline-derived CDR1 and CDR2 are GTSNPN and SVGIG (reference sequence). CDR3 length: 15 residues. DNA of the CDR3: TGTGCCTGGAGTAATGGGCCACGAGGCACAGATACGCAGTATTTT. Protein sequence: CAWSNGPRGTDTQYF.

The chain couples TRBV19 to TRBJ1-1; TRBD1 agrees at 7 bases. The junction had 5 bases not matched to a gene; V was cut back by 6 bases and J by 4 bases. The CDR3 has 13 amino acids. The germline CDR1 and CDR2 sequences are LNHDA and SQIVND (reference sequence). The CDR3 DNA sequence: TGTGCCAGTAGCCGAAGGGGGCTCACTGAAGCTTTCTTT. Translation: CASSRRGLTEAFF.

The gene calls are TRBV2 and TRBJ1-3; 7 bases agree with TRBD1. Germline CDR1 reads SNHLY; CDR2 reads FYNNEI. CDR3 length: 15 amino acids. J lost 9 bases, V lost 0 bases, and 8 bases had no gene match. CDR3 region: CASSEARGPEATIYF. The CDR3 DNA reads TGTGCCAGCAGTGAAGCGAGGGGGCCTGAGGCCACCATATATTTT.

The rearrangement links TRBV27 to TRBJ1-5; no reliable D call. This CDR3 spans 13 amino acids. V lost 5 bases to trimming and J lost 4 bases, with 9 bases between them. Germline-derived CDR1 and CDR2 are MNHEY and SMNVEV (reference sequence). The CDR3 here is CASSHSENQPQHF. CDR3 coding DNA: TGTGCCAGCAGTCATTCTGAGAATCAGCCCCAGCATTTT.

V and J are TRBV19 and TRBJ1-5; the D gene is possibly TRBD1 (6 bases). Trimming shortened V by 10 bases and J by 5 bases, and 12 bases separated the two germline ends. The length of the CDR3 is 12 residues. Germline V gene lookup returns CDR1 LNHDA and CDR2 SQIVND (reference sequence). The CDR3 nucleotides are TGTGCCACAAAACAGGGAGATCAGCCCCAGCATTTT. This encodes CATKQGDQPQHF.

The chain carries TRBV10-3 and TRBJ2-3, with 8 bases aligning to TRBD2. This CDR3 has 17 amino acids. Trimming removed 4 bases from V and 5 bases from J; junction bases left unmatched: 14. Germline CDR1 reads ENHRY; CDR2 reads SYGVKD. CDR3 bases: TGTGCCATCAGTGTGAGGGAGCGGGAGATGCCAATAGATACGCAGTATTTT. It encodes CAISVREREMPIDTQYF.

V and J are TRBV4-3 and TRBJ1-2, with 7 bases fitting TRBD1. V dropped 7 bases and J dropped 2; count of bases not matched to a gene: 10. This CDR3 has 15 amino acids. Per germline, CDR1 LGHNA and CDR2 YSLEER. This chain's CDR3 is CASTPKSTGNYGYTF. CDR3 nucleotide sequence: TGCGCCAGCACGCCGAAATCGACAGGGAACTATGGCTACACCTTC.

This clone showed up just a few times. V is TRBV7-2 and J is TRBJ2-6; D remains ambiguous. V was clipped by 8 bases and J by 0 bases, with 8 bases between them. Germline V gives CDR1 SGHTA, CDR2 FQGNSA. This CDR3 has 14 amino acids. The chain's CDR3 is CASRLTSGANVLTF. CDR3 DNA: TGTGCCAGCCGCCTCACCTCTGGGGCCAACGTCCTGACTTTC.

The chain links TRBV7-9 to TRBJ2-3; 12 nucleotides agree with TRBD2. This CDR3 region has 16 residues. Trimming took 5 bases from V and 5 from J; bases not matched to a gene: 8. The germline CDR1 and CDR2 sequences are SEHNR and FQNEAQ (reference sequence). The CDR3 spells CASSLGLAGPVDTQYF. In nucleotides, the CDR3 is TGTGCCAGCAGCCTTGGACTAGCGGGACCCGTAGATACGCAGTATTTT.

CDR3 coding DNA: TGTGCCAGCAGCTTAGAGACAGGGCCCGGTCAGCCCCAGCATTTT. Protein product: CASSLETGPGQPQHF. The rearrangement uses TRBV7-2 and TRBJ1-5, with 7 nucleotides matching TRBD1. Germline assignment: CDR1 SGHTA and CDR2 FQGNSA. The J segment lost 6 bases and the V segment lost 1 base, leaving 6 bases of the junction unmatched. The CDR3 has 15 amino acids. Full variable domain (rest looked up from reference TRBV7-2 and TRBJ1-5): GAGVSQSPSNKVTEKGKDVELRCDPISGHTALYWYRQSLGQGLEFLIYFQGNSAPDKSGLPSDRFSAERTGGSVSTLTIQRTQQEDSAVYLCASSLETGPGQPQHFGDGTRLSIL.

The chain employs TRBV6-1 and TRBJ1-1; possibly TRBD1 for D (5 bases). The V end was cut by 3 bases, the J end by 4 bases, with 12 bases between. CDR1 is MNHNS, CDR2 SASEGT, per germline. The CDR3 loop spans 14 amino acids. The CDR3 region has the DNA TGTGCCAGCAGTGAGAACAGGCGGGCCACTGAAGCTTTCTTT. This codes for CASSENRRATEAFF.

The chain joins TRBV5-1 to TRBJ1-6; tentative D call: TRBD1 (5 bases). In germline, CDR1 is SGHRS, CDR2 YFSETQ. The CDR3 totals 15 residues. The germline V and J ends were trimmed by 4 bases and 7 bases, with 15 bases remaining between them. The CDR3 is CASSPSGMRNSPLHF. DNA for the CDR3: TGCGCCAGCAGCCCTTCAGGGATGAGGAATTCACCCCTCCACTTT.

This chain links TRBV18 with TRBJ1-1, with a possible D match to TRBD1 (5 bases). This CDR3 region has 14 residues. Germline V gene data show CDR1 as KGHSH and CDR2 as LQKENI. V was cut by 4 bases and J by 4 bases, with 13 bases left in between. The CDR3 loop reads CASSRQGRGTEAFF. The CDR3 DNA reads as TGTGCCAGCTCACGCCAGGGCCGCGGCACTGAAGCTTTCTTT.

This clone was detected only once. The chain is built from TRBV4-3 and TRBJ1-1; D perhaps matches TRBD1 (5 bases). Germline CDR1 LGHNA, CDR2 YSLEER. Trimming removed 0 bases from V and 3 bases from J, with 8 bases in between. There are 14 residues in the CDR3. In DNA form, the CDR3 reads TGCGCCAGCAGCCAAGAGATCAGGGACACTGAAGCTTTCTTT. This gives the protein CASSQEIRDTEAFF.

This chain uses TRBV24-1 with TRBJ1-5, with a tentative D call TRBD1 (6 bases). With 6 bases removed from V and 4 bases from J, the gap between germline ends came to 12 bases. CDR1 and CDR2 from the germline V gene are KGHDR and SFDVKD. There are 14 residues in the CDR3. The CDR3 DNA sequence: TGTGCCACCAGTATGATTACAGGGAATCAGCCCCAGCATTTT. This codes for CATSMITGNQPQHF.

This clone was detected only once. The V call is TRBV3-1 (or the pseudogene TRBV3-2), the J call TRBJ1-6, with 7 bases fitting TRBD1. The CDR3 is 14 amino acids. Per germline, CDR1 LGHDT and CDR2 YNNKEL (reference sequence). The V gene end was trimmed by 1 base and the J gene end by 12 bases; junction bases not matched to a gene: 6. The CDR3 region is CASSQGLQGKPLHF. The CDR3 DNA is TGTGCCAGCAGCCAAGGGCTACAGGGGAAACCCCTCCACTTT.

J is TRBJ2-6 and V is TRBV7-9; D remains unclear. CDR3 length equals 13 residues. Trimming pared 4 bases from V and 1 base from J, leaving 2 bases between. The germline CDR1 and CDR2 sequences are SEHNR and FQNEAQ (reference sequence). DNA for the CDR3: TGTGCCAGCAGCTATTCTGGGGCCAACGTCCTGACTTTC. Translated: CASSYSGANVLTF.

The chain is built from TRBV27 and TRBJ1-2, with D unclear. CDR3 length equals 13 residues. V was shortened by 3 bases and J by 7 bases, with 12 bases between the two germline ends. Germline V CDR1 and CDR2: MNHEY, SMNVEV (reference sequence). Here the CDR3 reads CASSFGRVSGYTF. DNA for the CDR3: TGTGCCAGCAGTTTTGGGAGGGTCTCTGGCTACACCTTC.